A single sample is the source of the 12 T cell receptor beta chains below, sequenced in a study of cytomegalovirus exposure and HLA in healthy donors. Vbeta (60) and Jbeta (13) primers were used in the PCR. Sequencing was performed with immunoSEQ multiplex PCR; in TCRdb, only in-frame clones are kept and a portion is missing. The data contain about 160,000 clones, around 76% of them singletons. The sample consisted of PBMCs. The origin of the receptors is a girl aged 10 to 17 in good health and CMV-seropositive.

This chain joins TRBV19 and TRBJ1-1, with D unclear. Germline loops: CDR1 LNHDA, CDR2 SQIVND (reference sequence). The CDR3 runs 13 residues. Trimming removed 6 bases at V and 5 bases at J, with 13 bases between. CDR3 region: CASRGTRGTEAFF. CDR3 in DNA: TGTGCCAGTAGGGGAACCCGCGGGACTGAAGCTTTCTTT.

A single count supports this clone. The rearrangement joins TRBV7-8 to TRBJ2-1; 7 bases line up with TRBD1. After removal of 0 bases from V and 7 bases from J, the junction contained 6 bases not matched to a gene. Germline V gene sequence: CDR1 SGHVS, CDR2 FQNEAQ. The CDR3 loop spans 15 amino acids. This CDR3 is CASSLAGQPGNEQFF. The CDR3 nucleotides read TGTGCCAGCAGCTTAGCGGGACAGCCAGGGAATGAGCAGTTCTTC.

The V gene is TRBV7-9, the J gene TRBJ1-3, with D possibly TRBD1 on 5 matching bases. Trimming pared 4 bases from V and 4 bases from J, leaving 23 bases between. Germline loops: CDR1 SEHNR, CDR2 FQNEAQ (reference sequence). This CDR3 is 18 amino acids long. CDR3 in amino acids: CASSSTVQGEATGNTIYF. For the CDR3, the DNA is TGTGCCAGCAGCTCGACGGTACAAGGGGAGGCGACGGGAAACACCATATATTTT.

The chain couples TRBV7-9 to TRBJ1-2; D unclear. Looked up from germline, CDR1 is SEHNR and CDR2 is FQNEAQ (reference sequence). Trimming cost V 5 bases and J 0 bases, with 19 bases left between them. CDR3 size: 17 residues. The CDR3 reads CASSPSRVTDANYGYTF. The CDR3 nucleotides read TGTGCCAGCAGCCCCTCGAGGGTAACAGACGCTAACTATGGCTACACCTTC.

The rearrangement uses TRBV5-4 and TRBJ2-1; 10 nucleotides line up with TRBD2. The trim removed 2 bases at V and 9 bases at J, leaving 5 bases unmatched. The length of the CDR3 is 14 residues. CDR1 is SGHNT and CDR2 is YYREEE in the germline V gene (reference sequence). CDR3 residues: CASSFGTSVAEQFF. DNA for the CDR3: TGTGCCAGCAGCTTCGGGACTAGCGTTGCTGAGCAGTTCTTC.

To note about this clone: Just one base apart from a much larger clone, this may be a read error. The same CDR3 arises from other DNA sequences in this sample as well. The rearrangement links TRBV5-1 to TRBJ2-1, with TRBD2 matching over 8 bases. The CDR3 sequence is 14 residues long. Losses at the gene ends were 1 base for V and 3 bases for J; bases not matched to a gene: 0. Germline V CDR1 and CDR2: SGHRS, YFSETQ. The CDR3, as DNA: TGCGCCAGCAGCTTGAGCGGGGGCTACAATGAGCAGTTCTTC. Translation: CASSLSGGYNEQFF.

This chain links TRBV27 with TRBJ1-2, with 7 bases fitting TRBD1. The CDR3 runs to 15 residues. V was pared by 4 bases and J by 0 bases, with 5 bases of the junction left unmatched. The germline CDR1 and CDR2 sequences are MNHEY and SMNVEV (reference sequence). CDR3 amino acids: CASSSGQQSNYGYTF. The CDR3 bases are TGTGCCAGCAGTTCGGGACAGCAGTCTAACTATGGCTACACCTTC.

V is TRBV30 and J is TRBJ1-1; D is unresolved. This CDR3 is built from 13 residues. V was shortened by 4 bases and J by 3 bases, with 12 bases between the two germline ends. Looked up from germline, CDR1 is GTSNPN and CDR2 is SVGIG (reference sequence). As DNA, the CDR3 is TGTGCCTGGATTCTGCGGGCGGACACTGAAGCTTTCTTT. Its translation is CAWILRADTEAFF.

The chain uses TRBV18 and TRBJ1-1; no firm D call. Germline CDR1 KGHSH, CDR2 LQKENI. Deletions cut 2 bases from V and 3 bases from J, with 10 bases between. The CDR3 has 14 residues. The CDR3 DNA sequence: TGTGCCAGCTCACCATGGAGCCTAGACACTGAAGCTTTCTTT. Protein product: CASSPWSLDTEAFF.

The J gene is TRBJ2-7, the V gene TRBV7-2; D not resolved. V gave up 6 bases and J gave up 4 bases, with 19 bases separating them. Germline V lookup: CDR1 SGHTA, CDR2 FQGNSA. There are 15 residues in the CDR3. The CDR3 DNA sequence: TGTGCCAGCAGTCTTATACTCAATCCCGGGTACGAGCAGTACTTC. This gives the protein CASSLILNPGYEQYF.

This rearrangement joins TRBV30 to TRBJ1-1, with D possibly being TRBD1 (6 bases). Trimming removed 8 bases from V and 3 bases from J, with 19 bases in between. Germline V gene lookup returns CDR1 GTSNPN and CDR2 SVGIG (reference sequence). The CDR3 runs to 14 residues. The CDR3, as DNA: TGTGCCGGACCTTGCGGGGAGGGGGACACTGAAGCTTTCTTT. Translated, it gives CAGPCGEGDTEAFF.

This chain links TRBV6-1 with TRBJ1-2, with 7 bases fitting TRBD1. The germline CDR1 and CDR2 sequences are MNHNS and SASEGT. CDR3 length equals 13 residues. After removal of 6 bases from V and 5 bases from J, the junction contained 6 bases not matched to a gene. The CDR3: CASRWDRTYGYTF. The CDR3, as DNA: TGTGCCAGCAGATGGGACAGAACTTATGGCTACACCTTC.